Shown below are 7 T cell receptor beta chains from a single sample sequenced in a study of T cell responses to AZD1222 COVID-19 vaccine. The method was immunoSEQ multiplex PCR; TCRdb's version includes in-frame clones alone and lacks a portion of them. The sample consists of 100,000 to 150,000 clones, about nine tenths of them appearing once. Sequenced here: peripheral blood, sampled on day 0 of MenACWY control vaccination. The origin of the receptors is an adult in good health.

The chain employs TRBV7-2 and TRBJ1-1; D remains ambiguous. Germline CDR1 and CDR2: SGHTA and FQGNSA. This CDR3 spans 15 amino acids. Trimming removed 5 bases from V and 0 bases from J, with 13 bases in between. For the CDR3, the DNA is TGTGCCAGCAGCCCCCTTTTAGGGATGAACACTGAAGCTTTCTTT. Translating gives CASSPLLGMNTEAFF. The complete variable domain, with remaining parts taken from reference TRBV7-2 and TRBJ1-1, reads GAGVSQSPSNKVTEKGKDVELRCDPISGHTALYWYRQSLGQGLEFLIYFQGNSAPDKSGLPSDRFSAERTGGSVSTLTIQRTQQEDSAVYLCASSPLLGMNTEAFFGQGTRLTVV.

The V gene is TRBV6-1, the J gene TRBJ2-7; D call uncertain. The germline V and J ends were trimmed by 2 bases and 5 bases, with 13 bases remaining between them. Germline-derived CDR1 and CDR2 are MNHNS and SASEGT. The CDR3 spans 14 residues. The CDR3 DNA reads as TGTGCCAGCAGTGAAAATCGACTGGTGGACGAGCAGTACGTC. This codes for CASSENRLVDEQYV.

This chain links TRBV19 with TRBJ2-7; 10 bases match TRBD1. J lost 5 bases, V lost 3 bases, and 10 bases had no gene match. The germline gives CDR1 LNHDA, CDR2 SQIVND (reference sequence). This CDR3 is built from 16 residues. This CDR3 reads CASSMGDRGLHNEQYV. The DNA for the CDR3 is TGTGCCAGTAGTATGGGGGACAGGGGTCTCCATAACGAGCAGTACGTC.

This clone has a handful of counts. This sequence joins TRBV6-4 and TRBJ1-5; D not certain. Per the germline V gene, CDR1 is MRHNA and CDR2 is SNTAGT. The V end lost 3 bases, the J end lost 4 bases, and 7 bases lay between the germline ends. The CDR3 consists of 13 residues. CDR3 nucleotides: TGTGCCAGCAGTGAGTCAGAGAATCAGCCCCAGCATTTT. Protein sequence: CASSESENQPQHF.

The chain's CDR3 is CASSLQGREGLEQYF. The CDR3 region has the DNA TGTGCCAGCAGCCTCCAGGGGCGGGAGGGTCTCGAGCAGTACTTC. The V and J genes are TRBV5-8 and TRBJ2-7, with TRBD2 identical over 9 bases. The germline CDR1 and CDR2 sequences are SGHTS and YDEGEE. The CDR3 extends over 15 amino acids. J lost 6 bases, V lost 4 bases, and 11 bases had no gene match.

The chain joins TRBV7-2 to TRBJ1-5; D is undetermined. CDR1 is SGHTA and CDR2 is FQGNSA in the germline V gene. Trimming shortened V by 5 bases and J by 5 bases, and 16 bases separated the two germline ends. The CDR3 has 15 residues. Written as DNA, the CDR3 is TGTGCCAGCAGCCCAGATCTCAAGGGCCATCAGCCCCAGCATTTT. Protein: CASSPDLKGHQPQHF. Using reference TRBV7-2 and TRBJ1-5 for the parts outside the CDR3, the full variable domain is GAGVSQSPSNKVTEKGKDVELRCDPISGHTALYWYRQSLGQGLEFLIYFQGNSAPDKSGLPSDRFSAERTGGSVSTLTIQRTQQEDSAVYLCASSPDLKGHQPQHFGDGTRLSIL.

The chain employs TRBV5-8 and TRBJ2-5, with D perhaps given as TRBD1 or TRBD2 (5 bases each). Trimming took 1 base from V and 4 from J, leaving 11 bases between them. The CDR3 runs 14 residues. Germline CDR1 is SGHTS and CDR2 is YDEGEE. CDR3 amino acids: CASSLKGRAETQYF. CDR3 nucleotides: TGTGCCAGCAGCTTGAAGGGGCGGGCAGAGACCCAGTACTTC. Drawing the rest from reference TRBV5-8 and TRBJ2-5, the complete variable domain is EAGVTQSPTHLIKTRGQQATLRCSPISGHTSVYWYQQALGLGLQFLLWYDEGEERNRGNFPPRFSGRQFPNYSSELNVNALELEDSALYLCASSLKGRAETQYFGPGTRLLVL.